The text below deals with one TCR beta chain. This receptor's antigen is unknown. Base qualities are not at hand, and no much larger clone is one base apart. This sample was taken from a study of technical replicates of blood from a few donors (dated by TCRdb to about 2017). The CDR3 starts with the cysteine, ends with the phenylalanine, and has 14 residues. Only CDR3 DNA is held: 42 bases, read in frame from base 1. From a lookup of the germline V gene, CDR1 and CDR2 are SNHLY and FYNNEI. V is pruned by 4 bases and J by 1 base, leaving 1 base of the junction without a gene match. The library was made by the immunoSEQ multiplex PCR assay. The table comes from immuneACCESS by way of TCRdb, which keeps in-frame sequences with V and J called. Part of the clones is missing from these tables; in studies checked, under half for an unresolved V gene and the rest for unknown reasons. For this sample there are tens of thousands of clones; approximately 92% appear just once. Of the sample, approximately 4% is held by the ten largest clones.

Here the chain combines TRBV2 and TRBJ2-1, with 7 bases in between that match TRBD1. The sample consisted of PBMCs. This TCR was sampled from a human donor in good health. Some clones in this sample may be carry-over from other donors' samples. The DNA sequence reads TGTGCCAGCAGTGTACAGGGGTCCTACAATGAGCAGTTCTTC. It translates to CASSVQGSYNEQFF.